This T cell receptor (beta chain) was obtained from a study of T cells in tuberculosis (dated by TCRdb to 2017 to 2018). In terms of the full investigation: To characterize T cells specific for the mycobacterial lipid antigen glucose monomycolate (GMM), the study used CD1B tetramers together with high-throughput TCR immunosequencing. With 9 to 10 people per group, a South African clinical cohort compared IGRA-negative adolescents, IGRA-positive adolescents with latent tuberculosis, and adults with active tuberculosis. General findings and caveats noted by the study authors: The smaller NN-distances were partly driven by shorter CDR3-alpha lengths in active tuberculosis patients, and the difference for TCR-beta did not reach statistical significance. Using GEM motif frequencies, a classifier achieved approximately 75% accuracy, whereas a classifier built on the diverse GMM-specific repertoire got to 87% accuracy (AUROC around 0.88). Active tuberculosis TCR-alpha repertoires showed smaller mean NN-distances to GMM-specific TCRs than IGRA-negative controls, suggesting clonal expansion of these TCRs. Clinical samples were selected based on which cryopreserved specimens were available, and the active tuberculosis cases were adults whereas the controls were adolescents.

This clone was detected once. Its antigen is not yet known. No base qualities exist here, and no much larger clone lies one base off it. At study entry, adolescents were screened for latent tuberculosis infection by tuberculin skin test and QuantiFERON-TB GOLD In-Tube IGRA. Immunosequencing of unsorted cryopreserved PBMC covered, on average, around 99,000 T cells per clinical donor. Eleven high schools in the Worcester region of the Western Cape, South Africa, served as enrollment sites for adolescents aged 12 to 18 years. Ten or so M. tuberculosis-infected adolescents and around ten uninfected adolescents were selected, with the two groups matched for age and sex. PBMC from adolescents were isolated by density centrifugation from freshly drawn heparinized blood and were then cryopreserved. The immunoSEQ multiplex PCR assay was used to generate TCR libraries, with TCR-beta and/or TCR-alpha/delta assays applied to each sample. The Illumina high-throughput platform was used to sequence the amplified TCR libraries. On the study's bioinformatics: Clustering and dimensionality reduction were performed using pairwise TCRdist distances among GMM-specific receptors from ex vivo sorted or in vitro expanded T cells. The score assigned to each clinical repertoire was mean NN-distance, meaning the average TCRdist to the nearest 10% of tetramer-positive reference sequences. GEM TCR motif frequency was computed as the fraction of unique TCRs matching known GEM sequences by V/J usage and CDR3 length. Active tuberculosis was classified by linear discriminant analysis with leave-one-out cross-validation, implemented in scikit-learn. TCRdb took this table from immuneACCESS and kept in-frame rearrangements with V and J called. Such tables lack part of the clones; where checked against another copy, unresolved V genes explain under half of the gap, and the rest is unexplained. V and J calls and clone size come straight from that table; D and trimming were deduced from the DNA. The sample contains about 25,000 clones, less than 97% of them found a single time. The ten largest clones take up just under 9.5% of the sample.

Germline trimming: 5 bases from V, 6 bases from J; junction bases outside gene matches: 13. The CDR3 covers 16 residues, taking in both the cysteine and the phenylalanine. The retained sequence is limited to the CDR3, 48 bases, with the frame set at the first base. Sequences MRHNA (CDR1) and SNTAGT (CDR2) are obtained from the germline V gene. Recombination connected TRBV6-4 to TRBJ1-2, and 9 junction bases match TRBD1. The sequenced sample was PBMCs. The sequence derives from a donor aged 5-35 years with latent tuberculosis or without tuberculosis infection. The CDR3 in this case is CASSPGQGDKGDGYTF. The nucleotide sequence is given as TGTGCCAGCAGTCCGGGACAGGGAGATAAGGGTGATGGCTACACCTTC.